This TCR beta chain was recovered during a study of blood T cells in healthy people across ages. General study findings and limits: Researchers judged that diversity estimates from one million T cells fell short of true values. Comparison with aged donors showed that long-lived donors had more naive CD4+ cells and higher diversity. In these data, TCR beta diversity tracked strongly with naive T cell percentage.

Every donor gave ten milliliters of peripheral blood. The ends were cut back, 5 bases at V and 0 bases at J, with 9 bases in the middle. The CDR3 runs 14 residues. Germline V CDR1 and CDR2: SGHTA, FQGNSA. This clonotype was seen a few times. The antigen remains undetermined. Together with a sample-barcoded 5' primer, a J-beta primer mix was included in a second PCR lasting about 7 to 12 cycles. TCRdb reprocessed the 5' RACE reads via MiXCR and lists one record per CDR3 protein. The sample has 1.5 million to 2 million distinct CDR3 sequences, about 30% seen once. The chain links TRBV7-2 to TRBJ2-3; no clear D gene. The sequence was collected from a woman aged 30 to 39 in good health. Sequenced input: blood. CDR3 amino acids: CASSPLESTDTQYF. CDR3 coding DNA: TGTGCCAGCAGCCCCCTGGAGAGCACAGATACGCAGTATTTT.